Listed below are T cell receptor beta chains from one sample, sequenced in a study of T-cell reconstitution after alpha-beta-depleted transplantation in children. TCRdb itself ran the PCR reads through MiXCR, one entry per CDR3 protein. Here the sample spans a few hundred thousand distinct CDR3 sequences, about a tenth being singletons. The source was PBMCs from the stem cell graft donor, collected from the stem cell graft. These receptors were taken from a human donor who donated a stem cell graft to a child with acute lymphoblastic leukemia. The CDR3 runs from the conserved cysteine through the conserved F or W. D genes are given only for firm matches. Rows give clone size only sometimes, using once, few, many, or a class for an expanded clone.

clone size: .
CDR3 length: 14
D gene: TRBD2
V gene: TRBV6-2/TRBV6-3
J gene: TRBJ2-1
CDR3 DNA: TGTGCCAGCAGTTTTGGACTAGCGGGGAATGAGCAGTTCTTC
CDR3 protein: CASSFGLAGNEQFF

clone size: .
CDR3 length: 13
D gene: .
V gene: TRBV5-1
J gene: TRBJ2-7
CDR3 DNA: TGCGCCAGCAGCGCCGGACAGATCTACGAGCAGTACTTC
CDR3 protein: CASSAGQIYEQYF

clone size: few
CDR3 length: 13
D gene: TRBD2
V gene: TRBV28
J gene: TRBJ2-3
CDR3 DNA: TGTGCCAGCGTCAGCGGGAGTACAGATACGCAGTATTTT
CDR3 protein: CASVSGSTDTQYF

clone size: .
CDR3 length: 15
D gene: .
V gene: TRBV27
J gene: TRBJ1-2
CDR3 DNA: TGTGCCAGCAGTCCCAACATAGCAAATCCCTATGGCTACACCTTC
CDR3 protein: CASSPNIANPYGYTF

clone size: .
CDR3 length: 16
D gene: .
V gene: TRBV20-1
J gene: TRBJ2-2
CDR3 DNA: TGCAGTGCGCTTCTCGGGACTCCGTTCTCCGGCGGGGAGCTGTTTTTT
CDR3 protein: CSALLGTPFSGGELFF

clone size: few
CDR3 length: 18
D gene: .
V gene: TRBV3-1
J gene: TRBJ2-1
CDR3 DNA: TGTGCCAGCAGCCAAGATTTCGTCGGACAAAGCTCCTACAATGAGCAGTTCTTC
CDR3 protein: CASSQDFVGQSSYNEQFF

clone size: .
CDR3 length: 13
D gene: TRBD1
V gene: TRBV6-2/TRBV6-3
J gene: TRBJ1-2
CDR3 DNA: TGTGCCAGCAGTGCCCCGGGACAGTTTGGCTACACCTTC
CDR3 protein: CASSAPGQFGYTF

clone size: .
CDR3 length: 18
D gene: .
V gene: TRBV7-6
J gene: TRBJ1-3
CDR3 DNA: TGTGCCAGCAGCTTAGCGCAGTGGAAAGGGCCTGGTGGAAACACCATATATTTT
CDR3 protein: CASSLAQWKGPGGNTIYF

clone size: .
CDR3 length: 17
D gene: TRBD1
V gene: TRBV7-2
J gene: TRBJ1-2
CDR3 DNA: TGTGCCAGCAGCTTAGCTTCGCCGACCGGGACAGGGGTCGGCTACACCTTC
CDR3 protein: CASSLASPTGTGVGYTF

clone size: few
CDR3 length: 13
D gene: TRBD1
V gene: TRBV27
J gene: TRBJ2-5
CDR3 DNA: TGTGCCAGCAGTGGGGACAGGGAAGAGACCCAGTACTTC
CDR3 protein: CASSGDREETQYF

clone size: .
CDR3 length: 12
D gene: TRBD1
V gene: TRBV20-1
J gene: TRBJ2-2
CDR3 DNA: TGCAGTGATGCCAGGGGGCCCGGGGAGCTGTTTTTT
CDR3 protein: CSDARGPGELFF

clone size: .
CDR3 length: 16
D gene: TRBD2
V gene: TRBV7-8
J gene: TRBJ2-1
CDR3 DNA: TGTGCCAGCAGCACCGGGACTAGCGGGAGGGCCCATGAGCAGTTCTTC
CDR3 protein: CASSTGTSGRAHEQFF

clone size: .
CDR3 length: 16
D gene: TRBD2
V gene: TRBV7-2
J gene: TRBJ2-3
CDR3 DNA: TGTGCCAGCAGCTTATTAAGCGGGAGTCAGCCAGATACGCAGTATTTT
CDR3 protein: CASSLLSGSQPDTQYF

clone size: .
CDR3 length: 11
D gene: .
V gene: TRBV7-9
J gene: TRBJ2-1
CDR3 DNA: TGTGCCAGCAGCACAAGCAATGAGCAGTTCTTC
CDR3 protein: CASSTSNEQFF

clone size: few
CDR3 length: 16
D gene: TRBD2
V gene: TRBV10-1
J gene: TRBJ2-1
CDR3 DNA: TGCGCCAGCAGTGAGTCGAAGCTAGCGGGAGTCAATGAGCAGTTCTTC
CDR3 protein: CASSESKLAGVNEQFF

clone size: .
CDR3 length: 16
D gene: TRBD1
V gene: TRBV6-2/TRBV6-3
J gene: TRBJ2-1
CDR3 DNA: TGTGCCAGCAGTTACGGCCGGGACAGGGTAGGCAATGAGCAGTTCTTC
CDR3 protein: CASSYGRDRVGNEQFF

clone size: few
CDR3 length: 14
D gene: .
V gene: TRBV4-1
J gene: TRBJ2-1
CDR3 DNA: TGCGCCAGCAGCCAAGGGCCTCTAGCTGTTGAGCAGTTCTTC
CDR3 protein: CASSQGPLAVEQFF

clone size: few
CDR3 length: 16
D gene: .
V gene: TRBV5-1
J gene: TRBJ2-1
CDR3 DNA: TGCGCCAGCAGCCCCTCGACTCCAGCCACGTCCGATGAGCAGTTCTTC
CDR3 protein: CASSPSTPATSDEQFF

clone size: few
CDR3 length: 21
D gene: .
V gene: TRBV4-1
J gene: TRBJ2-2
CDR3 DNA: TGCGCCAGCAGCCAAGATCGACAGGGGGCGATACTAGCGGGGAACACCGGGGAGCTGTTTTTT
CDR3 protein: CASSQDRQGAILAGNTGELFF

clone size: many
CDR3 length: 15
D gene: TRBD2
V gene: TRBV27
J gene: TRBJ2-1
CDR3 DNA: TGTGCCAGCAGCTTGGGGACTAGCGCTTACAATGAGCAGTTCTTC
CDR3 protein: CASSLGTSAYNEQFF

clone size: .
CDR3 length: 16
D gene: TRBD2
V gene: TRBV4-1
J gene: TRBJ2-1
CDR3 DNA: TGCGCCAGCAGCCAAGAATCGACTAGCGGGATGAATGAGCAGTTCTTC
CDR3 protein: CASSQESTSGMNEQFF

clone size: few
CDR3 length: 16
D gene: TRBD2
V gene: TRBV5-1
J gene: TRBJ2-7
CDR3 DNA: TGCGCCAGCAGCTTGGGGTCCGGGACTAGCGGGAGGGACCGGTACTTC
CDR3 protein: CASSLGSGTSGRDRYF

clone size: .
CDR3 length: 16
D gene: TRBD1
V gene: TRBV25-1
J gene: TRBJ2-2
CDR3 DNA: TGTGCCAGGGCCGGACAGGGATGGGTGGGAACCGGGGAGCTGTTTTTT
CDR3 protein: CARAGQGWVGTGELFF

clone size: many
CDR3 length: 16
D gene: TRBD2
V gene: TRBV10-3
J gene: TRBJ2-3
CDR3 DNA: TGTGCCATCAGTGAGTCCACTAGCGAGGGGACGGATACGCAGTATTTT
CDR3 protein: CAISESTSEGTDTQYF

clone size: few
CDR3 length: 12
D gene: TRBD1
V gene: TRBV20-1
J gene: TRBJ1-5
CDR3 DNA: TGCAGTGCTGGACAGGGGGATCAGCCCCAGCATTTT
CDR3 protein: CSAGQGDQPQHF